The next 3 T cell receptor beta chains were all read from a single sample in a study of CD8+CD57+ T cells in acquired aplastic anemia. Flow cytometry had shown expanded CD8+CD57+ cells in the patients chosen for sequencing. According to the study, genomic DNA was the template for TCR beta VDJ and CDR3 profiling. TCRdb ran MiXCR on the reads and lists one entry per CDR3 protein. The table has around 80,000 distinct CDR3 sequences, around 70% seen once; the top ten hold 80% to 90%. The sample was sorted CD4+, CD8+, or CD8+CD57+ T cells (not recorded which) from PBMCs. The origin of the receptors is a human donor with aplastic anemia.

CDR3 sequence (DNA): TGCGCCAGCAGTGTGGAACGAGACACTGAAGCTTTCTTT. Its translation: CASSVERDTEAFF. The chain recombines TRBV10-2 with TRBJ1-1, with D hard to call. Germline V gene sequence: CDR1 WSHSY, CDR2 SAAADI. The V gene lost 4 bases and the J gene lost 3 bases, with 9 bases spanning the gap. The length of the CDR3 is 13 residues.

A few counts support this clonotype. This CDR3 is CASSLTGGPQHF. The CDR3, as DNA: TGTGCCAGCAGTTTAACCGGGGGGCCCCAGCATTTT. This chain uses TRBV27 with TRBJ1-5; TRBD1 is a possible D gene (5 bases). Trimming took off 2 bases at V and 9 bases at J, with 8 bases between the two ends. This CDR3 is 12 amino acids long. Per the germline V gene, CDR1 is MNHEY and CDR2 is SMNVEV (reference sequence).

The rearrangement uses TRBV4-1 and TRBJ2-3; no firm D call. CDR3 size: 14 residues. In germline, CDR1 is MGHRA, CDR2 YSYEKL. V was clipped by 4 bases and J by 0 bases, with 8 bases between them. For the CDR3, the DNA is TGCGCCAGCAGCCCGGCCCGTAGCACAGATACGCAGTATTTT. Its translation is CASSPARSTDTQYF.